These 21 T cell receptor beta chains originate from one sample sequenced in a study of blood T cell repertoires in COVID-19. Profiling relied on immunoSEQ multiplex PCR, and the TCRdb table lists in-frame clones only, not all of them. The sample includes approximately 190,000 clones, around nine tenths of them seen just once. The sequenced sample consisted of peripheral blood. These receptors originate from a woman aged 35 to 49 who had recovered from COVID-19.

The rearrangement uses TRBV20-1 and TRBJ1-2, with D possibly being TRBD1 (6 bases). V was trimmed by 7 bases and J by 5 bases, leaving 11 bases between them. The CDR3 is 11 amino acids. Germline CDR1 reads DFQATT; CDR2 reads SNEGSKA (reference sequence). In DNA, the CDR3 is TGCAGTGGGGGGGGCGGTTATGGCTACACCTTC. Protein: CSGGGGYGYTF.

This chain joins TRBV27 and TRBJ2-3, with D possibly being TRBD2 (5 bases). The CDR3 has 14 residues. In germline, CDR1 is MNHEY, CDR2 SMNVEV (reference sequence). V was cut by 3 bases and J by 4 bases, with 11 bases left in between. The CDR3 bases are TGTGCCAGCAGTTTCCCGGGGTCCGCAGATACGCAGTATTTT. It translates to CASSFPGSADTQYF.

This rearrangement joins TRBV19 to TRBJ1-5; a possible D gene is TRBD1 (5 bases). In germline, CDR1 is LNHDA, CDR2 SQIVND (reference sequence). Trimming removed 3 bases at V and 3 bases at J, with 15 bases between. The CDR3 covers 16 residues. This CDR3 is CASSIWRGRINQPQHF. For the CDR3, the DNA is TGTGCCAGTAGTATTTGGAGGGGCCGCATCAATCAGCCCCAGCATTTT.

This chain connects TRBV19 to TRBJ2-7; TRBD1 matches at 8 bases. Looked up from germline, CDR1 is LNHDA and CDR2 is SQIVND (reference sequence). The CDR3 sequence is 15 residues long. Germline trimming cut 5 bases from V and 1 base from J; bases unmatched to any gene: 7. CDR3 in DNA: TGTGCCAGTAGTTTTCCGGGACAGGTGTCCTACGAGCAGTACTTC. Encoded protein: CASSFPGQVSYEQYF.

The rearrangement joins TRBV11-2 to TRBJ2-7; 8 positions match TRBD2. Trimming removed 5 bases from V and 3 bases from J; junction bases left unmatched: 6. Germline V gene lookup returns CDR1 SGHAT and CDR2 FQNNGV. This CDR3 has 14 residues. The CDR3 DNA reads as TGTGCCAGCAGCGTGGGACTAGAACTCTACGAGCAGTACTTC. Residues: CASSVGLELYEQYF.

This clone has just one count. This chain's CDR3 is CASSLGPGGPGSEQFF. The CDR3 coding sequence is TGTGCCAGCAGCCTGGGTCCGGGAGGGCCGGGGAGTGAGCAGTTCTTC. The V gene is TRBV7-2, the J gene TRBJ2-1; 8 bases align to TRBD2. The germline V gene has CDR1 SGHTA and CDR2 FQGNSA. CDR3 length equals 16 residues. V gave up 5 bases and J gave up 9 bases; unmatched junction bases: 15.

This chain links TRBV15 with TRBJ2-7, with 7 nucleotides matching TRBD1. Germline V lookup: CDR1 LNHNV, CDR2 YYDKDF (reference sequence). The V gene end was trimmed by 1 base and the J gene end by 3 bases; junction bases not matched to a gene: 9. This CDR3 comprises 16 residues. The CDR3 region has the DNA TGTGCCACCAGCAGAGGACCGACAGGGATGGGCTACGAGCAGTACTTC. Encoded protein: CATSRGPTGMGYEQYF.

This clone was counted a single time. The chain recombines TRBV11-2 with TRBJ1-6; a possible D gene is TRBD1 (6 bases). The germline V gene encodes CDR1 SGHAT and CDR2 FQNNGV. V was shortened by 5 bases and J by 4 bases, with 12 bases between the two germline ends. The CDR3 sequence is 15 residues long. This CDR3 is CASSQGQSYNSPLHF. The CDR3 DNA is TGTGCCAGCAGCCAGGGGCAGTCTTATAATTCACCCCTCCACTTT.

The V call is TRBV19, the J call TRBJ2-5, with D perhaps matching TRBD1 (7 bases). Germline values: CDR1 LNHDA, CDR2 SQIVND (reference sequence). CDR3 length: 14 amino acids. Trimming removed 5 bases at V and 5 bases at J, with 15 bases between. CDR3 nucleotides: TGTGCCAGTAGTTCCCTGACAGGGAGGGAGACCCAGTACTTC. This sequence encodes CASSSLTGRETQYF.

The V and J genes are TRBV4-2 and TRBJ1-1; TRBD1 is a possible D gene (6 bases). Germline V gene lookup returns CDR1 LGHNA and CDR2 YNFKEQ. The CDR3 runs 13 residues. The CDR3 DNA sequence: TGTGCGTCAGGGGTTAGGTCGAACACTGAAGCTTTCTTT. Translation gives CASGVRSNTEAFF.

The chain links TRBV11-1 to TRBJ2-7; D may be TRBD2 (6 bases). The CDR3 runs 14 residues. CDR1 and CDR2 from the germline V gene are SGHAT and FQDESV (reference sequence). The V gene lost 0 bases and the J gene lost 2 bases, with 8 bases spanning the gap. The CDR3 DNA reads as TGTGCCAGCAGCTTAGCGGGAGGAACCTACGAGCAGTACTTC. It yields the protein CASSLAGGTYEQYF.

The gene calls are TRBV7-2 and TRBJ2-1, with TRBD1 identical over 9 bases. V was pared by 4 bases and J by 1 base, with 2 bases of the junction left unmatched. The CDR3 has 15 residues. Germline-derived CDR1 and CDR2 are SGHTA and FQGNSA. The CDR3, as DNA: TGTGCCAGCAGCTCCGACAGGGGGTCCTACAATGAGCAGTTCTTC. Encoded protein: CASSSDRGSYNEQFF.

V and J are TRBV7-9 and TRBJ1-1; tentatively, D is TRBD1 (5 bases). CDR1 SEHNR and CDR2 FQNEAQ come from the germline V gene (reference sequence). The CDR3 totals 12 residues. Trimming shortened V by 8 bases and J by 6 bases, and 13 bases separated the two germline ends. The CDR3 here is CASGGWGAEAFF. The CDR3 bases are TGTGCCAGCGGCGGATGGGGGGCTGAAGCTTTCTTT.

This chain joins TRBV2 and TRBJ2-3; tentatively, D is TRBD1 (6 bases). CDR1 SNHLY and CDR2 FYNNEI come from the germline V gene. The CDR3 loop spans 18 amino acids. Trimming stripped 4 bases from V and 0 bases from J, with 20 bases between. The CDR3 coding sequence is TGTGCCAGCAGTGCCCAGTCTTTGACAGGAGCTAGCACAGATACGCAGTATTTT. Protein product: CASSAQSLTGASTDTQYF. Full variable domain (missing parts from reference TRBV2 and TRBJ2-3): EPEVTQTPSHQVTQMGQEVILRCVPISNHLYFYWYRQILGQKVEFLVSFYNNEISEKSEIFDDQFSVERPDGSNFTLKIRSTKLEDSAMYFCASSAQSLTGASTDTQYFGPGTRLTVL.

The table lists this clone with a count of one. This chain joins TRBV28 and TRBJ1-2, with 12 bases identical to TRBD1. This CDR3 comprises 15 residues. Germline CDR1 MDHEN, CDR2 SYDVKM. Trimming removed 5 bases from V and 6 bases from J; junction bases left unmatched: 7. The CDR3, as DNA: TGTGCCAGCAGTCCCCCGGGACAGGGGGCGAATGGCTACACCTTC. Translated, it gives CASSPPGQGANGYTF.

CDR3 protein: CASSFNGQESNTEAFF. The DNA for the CDR3 is TGTGCCAGCAGTTTTAACGGACAGGAATCGAACACTGAAGCTTTCTTT. This chain uses TRBV6-5 with TRBJ1-1; TRBD1 agrees at 7 bases. CDR1 is MNHEY and CDR2 is SVGAGI in the germline V gene. The trim removed 4 bases at V and 1 base at J, leaving 9 bases unmatched. This CDR3 spans 16 amino acids.

The gene calls are TRBV9 and TRBJ1-3, with D unclear. The germline V and J ends were trimmed by 3 bases and 2 bases, with 18 bases remaining between them. The CDR3 totals 17 residues. Germline V gene sequence: CDR1 SGDLS, CDR2 YYNGEE. CDR3 loop: CASSARLGPNAGNTIYF. The CDR3 DNA is TGTGCCAGCAGCGCCCGTCTTGGGCCCAATGCTGGAAACACCATATATTTT. Filled out from reference TRBV9 and TRBJ1-3, the complete variable domain reads DSGVTQTPKHLITATGQRVTLRCSPRSGDLSVYWYQQSLDQGLQFLIQYYNGEERAKGNILERFSAQQFPDLHSELNLSSLELGDSALYFCASSARLGPNAGNTIYFGEGSWLTVV.

The chain carries TRBV18 and TRBJ2-3, with 8 bases that match TRBD2. From germline, CDR1 is KGHSH and CDR2 LQKENI. This CDR3 is 16 amino acids long. Trimming took 1 base from V and 1 from J; bases not matched to a gene: 4. The CDR3 coding sequence is TGTGCCAGCTCACCACGTGAGACTAGCGGCACAGATACGCAGTATTTT. It is translated as CASSPRETSGTDTQYF.

This rearrangement joins TRBV5-5 to TRBJ2-2; perhaps TRBD2 as D (5 bases). CDR1 and CDR2 (germline): SGHKS, YYEKEE (reference sequence). V lost 0 bases and J 6 bases, leaving 9 bases between the germline ends. The CDR3 runs to 14 residues. The CDR3 reads CASSLVYGAGELFF. Here the CDR3 DNA reads TGTGCCAGCAGCTTGGTTTACGGGGCCGGGGAGCTGTTTTTT.

This clone was seen once. As DNA, the CDR3 is TGTGCCAGCTCACCTGGTGGGACAGGGGGCTACGAGCAGTACTTC. Translation gives CASSPGGTGGYEQYF. This chain joins TRBV18 and TRBJ2-7; 11 bases align to TRBD1. J was trimmed by 3 bases and V by 3 bases; bases with no gene match: 4. Germline V lookup: CDR1 KGHSH, CDR2 LQKENI. This CDR3 region has 15 residues.

The sample holds a few counts of this clone. This chain connects TRBV7-9 to TRBJ2-1; 10 bases align to TRBD2. With 5 bases clipped from V and 6 bases from J, the junction kept 10 bases outside the gene matches. Germline V gene lookup returns CDR1 SEHNR and CDR2 FQNEAQ (reference sequence). This CDR3 has 16 residues. The DNA of the CDR3 is TGTGCCAGCAGCCCTAGCCCTAGCGGGAGCGGCAATGAGCAGTTCTTC. This encodes CASSPSPSGSGNEQFF. Together with reference TRBV7-9 and TRBJ2-1, the CDR3 gives the full variable domain: DTGVSQNPRHKITKRGQNVTFRCDPISEHNRLYWYRQTLGQGPEFLTYFQNEAQLEKSRLLSDRFSAERPKGSFSTLEIQRTEQGDSAMYLCASSPSPSGSGNEQFFGPGTRLTVL.